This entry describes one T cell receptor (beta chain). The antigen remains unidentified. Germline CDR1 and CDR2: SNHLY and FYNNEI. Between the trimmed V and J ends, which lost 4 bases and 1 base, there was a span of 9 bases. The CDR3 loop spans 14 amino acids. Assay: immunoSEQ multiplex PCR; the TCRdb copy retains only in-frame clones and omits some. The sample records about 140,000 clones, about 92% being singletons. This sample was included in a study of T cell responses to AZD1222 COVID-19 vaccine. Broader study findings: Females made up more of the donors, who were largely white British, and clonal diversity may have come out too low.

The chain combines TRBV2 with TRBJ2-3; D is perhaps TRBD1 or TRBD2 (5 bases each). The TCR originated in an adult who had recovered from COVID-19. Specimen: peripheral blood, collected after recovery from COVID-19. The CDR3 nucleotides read TGTGCCAGCAGTGTAAGAGGGGGCACAGATACGCAGTATTTT. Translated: CASSVRGGTDTQYF.